A selection of T cell receptor beta chains follows, all from one sample in a study of naive and memory T cell subsets. TCRdb reanalysed the UMI-ligation and nested PCR reads using MiXCR and keeps one entry per CDR3 protein. The sample carries under 100,000 distinct CDR3 sequences, roughly 7% recorded once. The specimen sequenced was central memory CD4+ T cells from blood. The receptors originated from a human donor in good health. The conserved cysteine and the conserved F or W are not part of the CDR3 here.

cdr3_aa: AWNLRGKGTDTQY
j_call: TRBJ2-3
v_call: TRBV30

cdr3_aa: ASSKSGVYEQY
j_call: TRBJ2-7
v_call: TRBV12-3/TRBV12-4

cdr3_aa: ASSLGGDQSKPQH
j_call: TRBJ1-5
v_call: TRBV12-3/TRBV12-4

cdr3_aa: ASSESIGEQF
j_call: TRBJ2-1
v_call: TRBV2

cdr3_aa: ASSQGKGTYGYT
j_call: TRBJ1-2
v_call: TRBV14

cdr3_aa: AWSRTGPEQY
j_call: TRBJ2-7
v_call: TRBV30

cdr3_aa: ASSEGETQY
j_call: TRBJ2-5
v_call: TRBV11-2

cdr3_aa: ASGSLGEKLF
j_call: TRBJ1-4
v_call: TRBV12-3/TRBV12-4

cdr3_aa: ASSLFPNTGELF
j_call: TRBJ2-2
v_call: TRBV7-2

cdr3_aa: ASSSTTGLFGGGYT
j_call: TRBJ1-2
v_call: TRBV7-8

cdr3_aa: ASSSGEQY
j_call: TRBJ2-7
v_call: TRBV6-2/TRBV6-3

cdr3_aa: SAYSGIADEQF
j_call: TRBJ2-1
v_call: TRBV20-1

cdr3_aa: ASARGLNTEAF
j_call: TRBJ1-1
v_call: TRBV9

cdr3_aa: ASSETGGFGEQF
j_call: TRBJ2-1
v_call: TRBV2

cdr3_aa: ASRRGSGGDTEAF
j_call: TRBJ1-1
v_call: TRBV4-3

cdr3_aa: ASSPTLAGARSEQF
j_call: TRBJ2-1
v_call: TRBV5-1

cdr3_aa: ASSFAGNEQY
j_call: TRBJ2-7
v_call: TRBV11-2

cdr3_aa: ASSQGNYQETQY
j_call: TRBJ2-5
v_call: TRBV4-2

cdr3_aa: ASRIRETGELF
j_call: TRBJ2-2
v_call: TRBV11-3

cdr3_aa: ASSQGGGRGGETQY
j_call: TRBJ2-5
v_call: TRBV4-3

cdr3_aa: ASSRRRAEKLF
j_call: TRBJ1-4
v_call: TRBV14

cdr3_aa: SPLLAGSSSYNEQF
j_call: TRBJ2-1
v_call: TRBV29-1

cdr3_aa: ASSVDSAISTDTQY
j_call: TRBJ2-3
v_call: TRBV9

cdr3_aa: ASSPLQGRETQY
j_call: TRBJ2-5
v_call: TRBV11-2

cdr3_aa: ASSLEGTDDTGELF
j_call: TRBJ2-2
v_call: TRBV11-3

cdr3_aa: ASSSVTASGSYNEQF
j_call: TRBJ2-1
v_call: TRBV6-2/TRBV6-3

cdr3_aa: ASSLTAGSNSPLH
j_call: TRBJ1-6
v_call: TRBV7-3

cdr3_aa: ASSEAGGAGGKKNNEQF
j_call: TRBJ2-1
v_call: TRBV6-1

cdr3_aa: ASSNRHQGLNEKLF
j_call: TRBJ1-4
v_call: TRBV5-1

cdr3_aa: ASVRGSTNYGYT
j_call: TRBJ1-2
v_call: TRBV19

cdr3_aa: SVGPTGDEQF
j_call: TRBJ2-1
v_call: TRBV29-1

cdr3_aa: ASNPVMSRAYNEQF
j_call: TRBJ2-1
v_call: TRBV27

cdr3_aa: ASSQDALGREGYEQY
j_call: TRBJ2-7
v_call: TRBV4-3

cdr3_aa: ASSLNSGANVLT
j_call: TRBJ2-6
v_call: TRBV18

cdr3_aa: ASRDSHSNQPQH
j_call: TRBJ1-5
v_call: TRBV6-6

cdr3_aa: SARWQRQGNEQF
j_call: TRBJ2-1
v_call: TRBV20-1

cdr3_aa: ASSFTRGSNEKLF
j_call: TRBJ1-4
v_call: TRBV7-9

cdr3_aa: ASSYKIGPGGYEQY
j_call: TRBJ2-7
v_call: TRBV6-5

cdr3_aa: ASRPGTGIGYEQY
j_call: TRBJ2-7
v_call: TRBV28

cdr3_aa: ASSLGGGGETQY
j_call: TRBJ2-5
v_call: TRBV7-2

cdr3_aa: ASSWSGQPQH
j_call: TRBJ1-5
v_call: TRBV7-2

cdr3_aa: ASRLPRTAYTEAF
j_call: TRBJ1-1
v_call: TRBV28

cdr3_aa: ASSPRRLADTEAF
j_call: TRBJ1-1
v_call: TRBV2

cdr3_aa: ASTRTPPGGFYEQY
j_call: TRBJ2-7
v_call: TRBV28

cdr3_aa: ATSDIDSPGGPQH
j_call: TRBJ1-5
v_call: TRBV24-1

cdr3_aa: SAQRQGPYNEQF
j_call: TRBJ2-1
v_call: TRBV29-1